The present TCR beta chain was sequenced within a study of cytotoxic CD8 clonotypes in ibrutinib-treated CLL. Study observations and caveats: Baseline clonality, higher than in age-matched healthy donors, tracked circulating CD8+ T-cell counts. The public clonotypes identified were infrequent and showed contraction or stability on treatment.

Target depth was 1 in 200,000 to 1 in 1 million T cells, about 10x per clonotype. TCRdb's copy holds only in-frame clones and misses some; the assay was immunoSEQ multiplex PCR. The table has approximately 190,000 clones, more than 65% seen once. V was pared by 7 bases and J by 7 bases, with 15 bases of the junction left unmatched. Germline V CDR1 and CDR2: MNHEY, SMNVEV (reference sequence). CDR3 length: 16 amino acids. On this clone itself: Its specificity is not known.

The chain couples TRBV27 to TRBJ2-7; 11 nucleotides align to TRBD2. The sequencing here drew on PBMCs, taken after 12 months of ibrutinib treatment. This receptor was taken from a human donor with chronic lymphocytic leukemia. The CDR3 is CASTLTGTSGRSEQYF. In DNA form, the CDR3 reads TGTGCCAGCACCCTTACCGGTACTAGCGGGAGATCGGAGCAGTACTTC.